This TCR beta chain was sequenced for a study of blood T cell repertoires in COVID-19. Whole-study context: Acute-phase and convalescent COVID-19 samples originated in the United States, Italy and Spain. Nucleic acid was either cDNA or gDNA, and it came from T cells, B-cell-depleted T cells, or PBMCs.

Sequenced by immunoSEQ multiplex PCR; TCRdb stores in-frame clones only, minus some. Of 150,000 to 200,000 clones in the sample, around 80% are singletons; the top ten hold roughly 17%. Participants came from about 23 US areas, aged roughly 18 to 89 years. The study assigned cohorts using participant-reported clinical history. In regard to this clone: A much larger clone differs by one base, so this may be a read error.

The TCR comes from a woman aged 45 to 65 with acute COVID-19. Sequenced: PBMCs or T cells enriched from blood (not recorded which).

In DNA, the CDR3 is TGTGCCAGCAGCCCCAGGGGGTCCTACAATGAGCAGTTCTTC. It is translated as CASSPRGSYNEQFF. V usage is TRBV5-6 and J usage is TRBJ2-1; 7 positions match TRBD1. Germline values: CDR1 SGHDT, CDR2 YYEEEE. The CDR3 covers 14 residues. The V gene end was trimmed by 4 bases and the J gene end by 1 base; junction bases not matched to a gene: 2.